This is a list of T cell receptor beta chains from one sample in a study of response to subunit inactivated influenza vaccine. TCRdb reanalysed the RT-PCR reads using MiXCR and keeps one entry per CDR3 protein. The data contain 500,000 to 700,000 distinct CDR3 sequences, roughly 25% of them seen just once; the ten biggest clones take up 2.5% to 3%. This same sample was also part of a study on T cells expressing NK-cell markers.

Sequences were derived from CD4+ T cells sorted from PBMCs, sampled roughly 12 days after vaccination. The origin of the receptors is a man in his fifties who received an inactivated influenza vaccine. Each CDR3 is given with its conserved first and last residue. A D gene is named only where the DNA matches it firmly. Some rows mark clone size as missing; the rest say once, few, many or name a class of expanded clone.

d_call: TRBD1; clone_size: .; v_call: TRBV6-5; j_call: TRBJ1-6; cdr3_aa: CASSFGTDGSPLHF; cdr3_nt: TGTGCCAGCAGTTTCGGGACAGATGGGTCACCCCTCCACTTT
d_call: .; clone_size: once; v_call: TRBV7-2; j_call: TRBJ2-2; cdr3_aa: CASSLQGLSTEELFF; cdr3_nt: TGTGCCAGCAGCTTACAGGGACTTTCCACCGAGGAGCTGTTTTTT
d_call: TRBD2; clone_size: few; v_call: TRBV12-3/TRBV12-4; j_call: TRBJ2-1; cdr3_aa: CASSFSGGSDEQFF; cdr3_nt: TGTGCCAGCAGTTTTAGCGGGGGTAGTGATGAGCAGTTCTTC
d_call: .; clone_size: many; v_call: TRBV7-2; j_call: TRBJ2-7; cdr3_aa: CASSLTGVYEQYF; cdr3_nt: TGTGCCAGCAGCTTAACGGGAGTCTACGAGCAGTACTTC
d_call: TRBD2; clone_size: .; v_call: TRBV11-1; j_call: TRBJ2-1; cdr3_aa: CASSLWRGGIWSSYNEQFF; cdr3_nt: TGTGCCAGCAGCTTGTGGCGGGGGGGAATATGGAGCTCCTACAATGAGCAGTTCTTC
d_call: .; clone_size: once; v_call: TRBV20-1; j_call: TRBJ1-6; cdr3_aa: CSAKPEISSYNSPLHF; cdr3_nt: TGCAGTGCTAAGCCTGAAATTAGCTCCTATAATTCACCCCTCCACTTT
d_call: .; clone_size: .; v_call: TRBV5-4; j_call: TRBJ2-1; cdr3_aa: CASSALRDNEQFF; cdr3_nt: TGTGCCAGCAGCGCACTGAGGGACAATGAGCAGTTCTTC
d_call: .; clone_size: .; v_call: TRBV20-1; j_call: TRBJ2-1; cdr3_aa: CSARGAEPFNEQFF; cdr3_nt: TGCAGTGCTAGAGGGGCAGAGCCTTTCAATGAGCAGTTCTTC
d_call: TRBD1; clone_size: few; v_call: TRBV15; j_call: TRBJ1-5; cdr3_aa: CATSIGTGNQPQHF; cdr3_nt: TGTGCCACCAGCATCGGGACAGGCAATCAGCCCCAGCATTTT
d_call: .; clone_size: few; v_call: TRBV29-1; j_call: TRBJ1-5; cdr3_aa: CSVGGNSNQPQHF; cdr3_nt: TGCAGCGTTGGGGGAAATAGCAATCAGCCCCAGCATTTT
d_call: .; clone_size: few; v_call: TRBV18; j_call: TRBJ1-5; cdr3_aa: CASSPDPNQPQHF; cdr3_nt: TGTGCCAGCTCACCAGATCCCAATCAGCCCCAGCATTTT
d_call: .; clone_size: once; v_call: TRBV12-3/TRBV12-4; j_call: TRBJ1-1; cdr3_aa: CASSRRTDTEAFF; cdr3_nt: TGTGCCAGCAGCCGCCGTACGGACACTGAAGCTTTCTTT
d_call: .; clone_size: .; v_call: TRBV7-2; j_call: TRBJ2-5; cdr3_aa: CASSLYIKGLKTSGETQYF; cdr3_nt: TGTGCCAGCAGCTTATATATTAAGGGGCTAAAAACAAGCGGAGAGACCCAGTACTTC
d_call: .; clone_size: .; v_call: TRBV24-1; j_call: TRBJ2-7; cdr3_aa: CATSEDSYEQYF; cdr3_nt: TGTGCCACCAGTGAAGACAGCTACGAGCAGTACTTC
d_call: .; clone_size: few; v_call: TRBV6-2/TRBV6-3; j_call: TRBJ2-7; cdr3_aa: CASSSLGGGRHEQYF; cdr3_nt: TGTGCCAGCAGTTCCCTCGGTGGGGGGCGCCACGAGCAGTACTTC
d_call: .; clone_size: many; v_call: TRBV28; j_call: TRBJ2-7; cdr3_aa: CASSSRAIEQYF; cdr3_nt: TGTGCCAGCAGTTCGAGGGCCATCGAGCAGTACTTC
d_call: TRBD2; clone_size: .; v_call: TRBV5-1; j_call: TRBJ2-3; cdr3_aa: CASSFQTGGTDTQYF; cdr3_nt: TGCGCCAGCAGCTTCCAGACGGGAGGTACAGATACGCAGTATTTT
d_call: .; clone_size: many; v_call: TRBV15; j_call: TRBJ2-7; cdr3_aa: CATSRDLAVAYEQYF; cdr3_nt: TGTGCCACCAGCAGAGATTTAGCGGTGGCCTACGAGCAGTACTTC
d_call: TRBD2; clone_size: few; v_call: TRBV28; j_call: TRBJ2-3; cdr3_aa: CASSFSSGGANTQYF; cdr3_nt: TGTGCCAGCAGTTTCTCTAGCGGGGGGGCTAATACGCAGTATTTT
d_call: .; clone_size: .; v_call: TRBV24-1; j_call: TRBJ2-1; cdr3_aa: CATSALDRTSYNEQFF; cdr3_nt: TGTGCCACCAGTGCCCTAGACCGGACTTCCTACAATGAGCAGTTCTTC
d_call: TRBD1; clone_size: .; v_call: TRBV7-8; j_call: TRBJ2-4; cdr3_aa: CASSPSDRAKNIQYF; cdr3_nt: TGTGCCAGCAGCCCGAGCGACAGGGCTAAAAACATTCAGTACTTC
d_call: .; clone_size: many; v_call: TRBV4-3; j_call: TRBJ1-6; cdr3_aa: CASSQDLGSPLHF; cdr3_nt: TGCGCCAGCAGCCAAGATCTCGGGTCACCCCTCCACTTT
d_call: .; clone_size: few; v_call: TRBV7-2; j_call: TRBJ2-3; cdr3_aa: CASSPQGSRADTQYF; cdr3_nt: TGTGCCAGCAGCCCCCAGGGAAGTAGGGCAGATACGCAGTATTTT
d_call: .; clone_size: .; v_call: TRBV10-3; j_call: TRBJ2-2; cdr3_aa: CATSLSPNTGELFF; cdr3_nt: TGTGCCACATCATTATCGCCGAACACCGGGGAGCTGTTTTTT
d_call: .; clone_size: few; v_call: TRBV6-2/TRBV6-3; j_call: TRBJ2-7; cdr3_aa: CASSYQRYEQYF; cdr3_nt: TGTGCCAGCAGTTACCAGAGATACGAGCAGTACTTC
d_call: .; clone_size: .; v_call: TRBV6-2/TRBV6-3; j_call: TRBJ2-3; cdr3_aa: CASSYSFRKRNTDTQYF; cdr3_nt: TGTGCCAGCAGTTACTCGTTCCGGAAGAGGAACACGGATACGCAGTATTTT
d_call: TRBD2; clone_size: few; v_call: TRBV15; j_call: TRBJ2-7; cdr3_aa: CATSRGLAGVGSGSYEQYF; cdr3_nt: TGTGCCACCAGCAGGGGACTAGCGGGAGTTGGTTCAGGTTCCTACGAGCAGTACTTC
d_call: TRBD1; clone_size: .; v_call: TRBV20-1; j_call: TRBJ2-7; cdr3_aa: CSAPRTGAYEQYF; cdr3_nt: TGCAGTGCTCCTCGGACAGGAGCCTACGAGCAGTACTTC
d_call: TRBD1; clone_size: .; v_call: TRBV6-2/TRBV6-3; j_call: TRBJ1-5; cdr3_aa: CASSTFRQGGGQPQHF; cdr3_nt: TGTGCCAGCAGTACGTTTCGACAGGGAGGGGGTCAGCCCCAGCATTTT
d_call: TRBD1; clone_size: few; v_call: TRBV29-1; j_call: TRBJ2-3; cdr3_aa: CSTRQGGGTDTQYF; cdr3_nt: TGCAGCACGCGACAGGGGGGGGGCACAGATACGCAGTATTTT
d_call: TRBD1; clone_size: few; v_call: TRBV5-1; j_call: TRBJ2-7; cdr3_aa: CASSDLRGSYEQYF; cdr3_nt: TGCGCCAGCAGCGACCTCAGGGGGTCCTACGAGCAGTACTTC
d_call: .; clone_size: few; v_call: TRBV6-1; j_call: TRBJ2-2; cdr3_aa: CASRGAQNTGELFF; cdr3_nt: TGTGCCAGCAGGGGGGCCCAGAACACCGGGGAGCTGTTTTTT